This TCR beta chain was obtained from a study of T cell repertoires in cytomegalovirus infection (dated by TCRdb to the late 2010s). Background on the whole study: Because public TCR beta signatures pointed to carriage of CMV infection together with the matching HLA type, the HLA type of each donor mattered for the analysis. Overall study outcomes, separate from this receptor: The ex vivo response was dominated by HLA-C-restricted CMV-specific TCR beta clonotypes, which also provided the single most frequent clonotype in two of eight donors. Cumulative frequency of public TCR beta family members discriminated carriers of CMV infection plus the relevant HLA type in this cohort and an independent approximately 370-donor cohort.

This clonotype was recorded at least ten times. The target of this receptor is not known. No base quality information exists; no much larger clone differs at one position. TCRdb shows the sequencer as Illumina HiSeq 1500. Clones were called with MiXCR by TCRdb after fastp trimmed the public reads at Q25, and only in-frame beta chains were retained. Each entry is one CDR3 protein sequence, shown with its most common DNA and genes. For this sample there are 150,000 to 200,000 distinct CDR3 sequences; 13% to 15% appear just once. The leading ten clones occupy approximately 30% of the sample. Trimming at the junction amounts to 4 bases on V and 7 bases on J, and the germline ends lie 16 bases apart. There are 14 amino acids in the CDR3, from cysteine to phenylalanine inclusive. Only CDR3 DNA is held: 42 bases, read in frame from base 1. CDR1 and CDR2 (SGHVS, FQNEAQ) derive from the germline V gene.

The rearranged segments are TRBV7-8 and TRBJ2-5; confidence is insufficient to name the D gene. The clonotype was recovered from a human donor in good health (CMV status not recorded). Some clones in this sample may be carry-over from other donors' samples. Sequencing was done on a sample of PBMCs. The sequence in DNA is TGTGCCAGCAGCTCCCCCAAGGGTGCTGTGACCCAGTACTTC. Its protein reads: CASSSPKGAVTQYF.